A single sample gave rise to the 13 T cell receptor beta chains below, sequenced in a study of T cell responses to AZD1222 COVID-19 vaccine. TCRdb keeps only in-frame clones here, not all; method: immunoSEQ multiplex PCR. Of tens of thousands of clones listed, 80% to 90% are singletons. Sequencing was performed on peripheral blood, taken on day 0 of AZD1222 vaccination. Receptor source: an adult in good health.

V and J are TRBV11-1 and TRBJ2-7; D is possibly TRBD2 (5 bases). Looked up from germline, CDR1 is SGHAT and CDR2 is FQDESV (reference sequence). V lost 0 bases, J lost 9 bases, and 12 bases lay in between. The CDR3 consists of 13 residues. For the CDR3, the DNA is TGTGCCAGCAGCTTAGCAGTCAGAGAGGGGCAGTACTTC. Its protein is CASSLAVREGQYF.

The rearrangement uses TRBV27 and TRBJ2-6, with unresolved D. The CDR3 is 15 amino acids. The ends were cut back, 2 bases at V and 0 bases at J, with 5 bases in the middle. In germline, CDR1 is MNHEY, CDR2 SMNVEV (reference sequence). CDR3 nucleotide sequence: TGTGCCAGCAGTTTAACCCTCTCTGGGGCCAACGTCCTGACTTTC. This gives the protein CASSLTLSGANVLTF. Combining the CDR3 with reference TRBV27 and TRBJ2-6 gives the whole variable domain EAQVTQNPRYLITVTGKKLTVTCSQNMNHEYMSWYRQDPGLGLRQIYYSMNVEVTDKGDVPEGYKVSRKEKRNFPLILESPSPNQTSLYFCASSLTLSGANVLTFGAGSRLTVL.

The V and J genes are TRBV28 and TRBJ1-5, with no clear D. Germline assignment: CDR1 MDHEN and CDR2 SYDVKM. The CDR3 covers 15 residues. V lost 6 bases and J lost 0, with 12 bases in between. This CDR3 is CASRIGGDSNQPQHF. The CDR3 nucleotides read TGTGCCAGCAGGATTGGTGGGGATAGCAATCAGCCCCAGCATTTT.

The gene calls are TRBV6-5 and TRBJ2-1, with 8 bases matching TRBD2. The germline gives CDR1 MNHEY, CDR2 SVGAGI. Unmatched junction bases numbered 5, after V lost 6 bases and J lost 1 base. The CDR3 length is 15 residues. CDR3 coding DNA: TGTGCCAGCAGCAGCGGGAGTGGGTCCTACAATGAGCAGTTCTTC. This codes for CASSSGSGSYNEQFF.

This clone has only one observation. This chain joins TRBV28 and TRBJ1-2; a possible D gene is TRBD1 (6 bases). Trimming left V 6 bases short and J 3 bases short, with 17 bases between. Looked up from germline, CDR1 is MDHEN and CDR2 is SYDVKM. The CDR3 has 15 amino acids. CDR3 DNA sequence: TGTGCCAGCAGGGATCTGCGGGGGGCGGACTATGGCTACACCTTC. It translates to CASRDLRGADYGYTF.

This clone was seen just once. The CDR3 DNA is TGTGCCTGGAGTGTACTTGGGACGGAAGATCAGCCCCAGCATTTT. Protein sequence: CAWSVLGTEDQPQHF. V usage is TRBV30 and J usage is TRBJ1-5, with a weak D call TRBD1 (5 bases). The CDR3 contains 15 residues. The germline gives CDR1 GTSNPN, CDR2 SVGIG (reference sequence). The V and J ends lost 0 bases and 5 bases respectively, with 14 bases between them. The full variable domain, in which reference TRBV30 and TRBJ1-5 provide the parts outside the CDR3, is SQTIHQWPATLVQPVGSPLSLECTVEGTSNPNLYWYRQAAGRGLQLLFYSVGIGQISSEVPQNLSASRPQDRQFILSSKKLLLSDSGFYLCAWSVLGTEDQPQHFGDGTRLSIL.

V is TRBV7-3 and J is TRBJ2-1; maybe TRBD2 (6 bases). CDR3 length: 15 residues. V was trimmed by 4 bases and J by 3 bases, leaving 13 bases between them. Per germline, CDR1 SGHTA and CDR2 FQGTGA. The CDR3 sequence: CASSSTSRGYNEQFF. CDR3 bases: TGTGCCAGCAGCTCCACCTCGCGGGGCTACAATGAGCAGTTCTTC.

This clone was counted a single time. This rearrangement joins TRBV5-1 to TRBJ2-6; D possibly uses TRBD1 or TRBD2 (6 bases each). CDR1 and CDR2 from the germline V gene are SGHRS and YFSETQ. The CDR3 has 16 residues. V dropped 4 bases and J dropped 4 bases, with 15 bases sitting between them. The CDR3 DNA follows: TGCGCCAGCAGCCATGGTAGGGGGGCCGGGGCCAACGTCCTGACTTTC. Its protein is CASSHGRGAGANVLTF.

This rearrangement joins TRBV7-6 to TRBJ2-2; 8 positions agree with TRBD1. Per the germline V gene, CDR1 is SGHVS and CDR2 is FNYEAQ. This CDR3 contains 16 residues. The V and J ends lost 5 bases and 4 bases, in that order; junction bases with no gene match: 9. CDR3 coding DNA: TGTGCCAGCAGCCCGTACCCACAGGGGGGCACCGGGGAGCTGTTTTTT. Protein: CASSPYPQGGTGELFF.

The chain has TRBV28 and TRBJ2-4, with D maybe TRBD1 (5 bases). Per the germline V gene, CDR1 is MDHEN and CDR2 is SYDVKM. The V and J ends lost 4 bases and 4 bases respectively, with 17 bases between them. The CDR3 extends over 16 amino acids. Here the CDR3 DNA reads TGTGCCAGCAGTTCCCCCCCGACAGACGGGAAAAACATTCAGTACTTC. It codes for CASSSPPTDGKNIQYF.

The chain has TRBV19 and TRBJ2-4, with D possibly matching TRBD2 (6 bases). The CDR3 length is 13 residues. Trimming removed 3 bases from V and 8 bases from J, with 11 bases in between. Germline V gene data show CDR1 as LNHDA and CDR2 as SQIVND (reference sequence). In DNA form, the CDR3 reads TGTGCCAGTAGTATTCCAGGGAGGTACATTCAGTACTTC. Protein product: CASSIPGRYIQYF. The complete variable domain, with remaining parts taken from reference TRBV19 and TRBJ2-4, reads DGGITQSPKYLFRKEGQNVTLSCEQNLNHDAMYWYRQDPGQGLRLIYYSQIVNDFQKGDIAEGYSVSREKKESFPLTVTSAQKNPTAFYLCASSIPGRYIQYFGAGTRLSVL.

The CDR3 DNA reads as TGTGCCAGCAGCCTACTAGGGAATTCACCCCTCCACTTT. Protein product: CASSLLGNSPLHF. This chain joins TRBV5-5 and TRBJ1-6; D remains unclear. The CDR3 is made up of 13 amino acids. V lost 4 bases, J lost 7 bases, and 9 bases lay in between. Germline V gene lookup returns CDR1 SGHKS and CDR2 YYEKEE (reference sequence).

This chain connects TRBV5-1 to TRBJ1-4; D not resolved. The CDR3 has 13 amino acids. V gave up 5 bases and J gave up 7 bases, with 12 bases separating them. Germline CDR1 SGHRS, CDR2 YFSETQ. CDR3 nucleotides: TGCGCCAGCAGTTCATTTAACAGTGAAAAACTGTTTTTT. This gives the protein CASSSFNSEKLFF.